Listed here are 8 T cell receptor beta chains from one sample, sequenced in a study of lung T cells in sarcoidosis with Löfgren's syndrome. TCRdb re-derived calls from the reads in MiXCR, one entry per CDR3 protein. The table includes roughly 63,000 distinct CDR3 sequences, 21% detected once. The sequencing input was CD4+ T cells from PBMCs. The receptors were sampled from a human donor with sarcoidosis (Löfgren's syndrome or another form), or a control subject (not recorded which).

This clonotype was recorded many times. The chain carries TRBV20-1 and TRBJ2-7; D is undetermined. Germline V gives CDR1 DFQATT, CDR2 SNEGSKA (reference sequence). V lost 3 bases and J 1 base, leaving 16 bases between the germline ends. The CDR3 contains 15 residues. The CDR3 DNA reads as TGCAGTGCTAGCGAGTTCCCAGACAATTCCTACGAGCAGTACTTC. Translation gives CSASEFPDNSYEQYF.

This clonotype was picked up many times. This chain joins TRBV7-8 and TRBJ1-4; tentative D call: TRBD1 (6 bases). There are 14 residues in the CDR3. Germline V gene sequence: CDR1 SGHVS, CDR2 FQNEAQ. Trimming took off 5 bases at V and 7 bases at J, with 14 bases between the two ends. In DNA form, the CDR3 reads TGTGCCAGCAGCCCAAGGGGGGAGGGTGAAAAACTGTTTTTT. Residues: CASSPRGEGEKLFF.

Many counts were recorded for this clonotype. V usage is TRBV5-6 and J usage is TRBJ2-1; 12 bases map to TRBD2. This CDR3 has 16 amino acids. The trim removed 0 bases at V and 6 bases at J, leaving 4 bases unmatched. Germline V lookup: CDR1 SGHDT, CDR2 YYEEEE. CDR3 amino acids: CASSLGLAGVSNEQFF. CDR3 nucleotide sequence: TGTGCCAGCAGCTTGGGACTAGCGGGAGTCAGCAATGAGCAGTTCTTC.

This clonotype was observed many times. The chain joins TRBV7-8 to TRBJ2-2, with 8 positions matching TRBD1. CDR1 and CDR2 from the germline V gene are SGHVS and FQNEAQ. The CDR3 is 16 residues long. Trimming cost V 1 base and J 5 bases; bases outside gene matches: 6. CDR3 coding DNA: TGTGCCAGCAGCTTAGTCGGCAGGGGGCGGACCGGGGAGCTGTTTTTT. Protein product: CASSLVGRGRTGELFF.

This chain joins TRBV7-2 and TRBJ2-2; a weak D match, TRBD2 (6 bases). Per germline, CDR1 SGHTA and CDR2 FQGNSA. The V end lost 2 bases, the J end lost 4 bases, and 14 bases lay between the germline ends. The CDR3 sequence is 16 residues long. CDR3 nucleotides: TGTGCCAGCAGCTTAACCCCGGGACTTATCACCGGGGAGCTGTTTTTT. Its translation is CASSLTPGLITGELFF.

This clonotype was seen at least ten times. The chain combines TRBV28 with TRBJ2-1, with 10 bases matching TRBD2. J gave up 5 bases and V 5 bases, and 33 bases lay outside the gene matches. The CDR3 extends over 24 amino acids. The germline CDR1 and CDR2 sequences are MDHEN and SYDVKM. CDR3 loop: CASSPLELKREGRAPSSRDNEQFF. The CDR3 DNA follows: TGTGCCAGCAGTCCCCTCGAGCTAAAGCGGGAGGGCCGAGCCCCAAGCTCCCGGGACAATGAGCAGTTCTTC. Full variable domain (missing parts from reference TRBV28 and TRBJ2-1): DVKVTQSSRYLVKRTGEKVFLECVQDMDHENMFWYRQDPGLGLRLIYFSYDVKMKEKGDIPEGYSVSREKKERFSLILESASTNQTSMYLCASSPLELKREGRAPSSRDNEQFFGPGTRLTVL.

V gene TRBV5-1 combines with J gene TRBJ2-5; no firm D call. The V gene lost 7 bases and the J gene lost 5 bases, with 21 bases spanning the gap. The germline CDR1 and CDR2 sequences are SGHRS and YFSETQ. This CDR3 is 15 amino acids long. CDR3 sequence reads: CASSRPDGSHETQYF. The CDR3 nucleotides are TGCGCCAGCTCTCGCCCGGACGGAAGCCACGAGACCCAGTACTTC.

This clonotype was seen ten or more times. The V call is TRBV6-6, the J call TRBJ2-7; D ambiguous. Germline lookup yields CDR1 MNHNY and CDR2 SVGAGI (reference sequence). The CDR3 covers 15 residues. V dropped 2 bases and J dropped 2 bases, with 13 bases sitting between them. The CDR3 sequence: CASSYRADGPYEQYF. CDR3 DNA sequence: TGTGCCAGCAGTTACCGGGCGGACGGGCCCTACGAGCAGTACTTC.